This T cell receptor (beta chain) was observed in a study of CXCR3-negative and CXCR3-positive naive CD8 T cells. Turning to the study itself: The study obtained 140 million or so TRB reads, about 1.5 +/- 0.3 million per library. General study findings and limits: The study found comparably high diversity in both naive subsets and much lower diversity in memory CD8+ cells. Similar TRBV-TRBJ usage characterized naive CXCR3-negative and CXCR3-positive cells; memory cells differed. Against CXCR3-negative naive cells, CXCR3-positive naive cells showed more hydrophobic TRB CDR3s. Partial loss of CXCR3 expression followed cryopreservation; most assays used fresh PBMCs.

About this clonotype itself: Its target is not known.

Researchers prepared the TRB cDNA libraries using 5' RACE with UMI labels. TCRdb reworked the 5' RACE reads into one entry per CDR3 protein, no DNA. The table counts under 90,000 distinct CDR3 sequences; roughly 0.62% lies in the top ten. CDR1 is SGHKS and CDR2 is YYEKEE in the germline V gene (reference sequence). The CDR3 contains 16 residues. Sequenced sample: naive CXCR3+ CD8+ T cells from blood. The subset here: CD45RO-CCR7+CD27+CD95- naive CD8+ T cells expressing CXCR3 (TNR3+). This chain links TRBV5-5 with TRBJ2-3; checking the TCRdb D call of TRBD1 is not possible without DNA. This receptor was taken from a human donor in good health. Some clones in this sample may be carry-over from other donors' samples. The CDR3 reads CASSLPAGLGTDTQYF. Full variable domain (outside the CDR3, taken from reference TRBV5-5 and TRBJ2-3): DAGVTQSPTHLIKTRGQQVTLRCSPISGHKSVSWYQQVLGQGPQFIFQYYEKEERGRGNFPDRFSARQFPNYSSELNVNALLLGDSALYLCASSLPAGLGTDTQYFGPGTRLTVL.